Listed here are 26 T cell receptor beta chains from one sample, sequenced in a study of CD8 T cells in Susac syndrome. Random hexamers served to reverse transcribe roughly 0.45 to 1 ug RNA. TCRdb analysed the immunoSEQ multiplex PCR reads with MiXCR anew, one entry per CDR3 protein. In the table there are fewer than 350,000 distinct CDR3 sequences, roughly 85% of which are singletons. The sequenced sample was CD8+ T cells from PBMCs. The source of these receptors is a human donor with multiple sclerosis.

The rearrangement links TRBV28 to TRBJ2-7; D unresolved. The CDR3 totals 16 residues. Germline CDR1 and CDR2: MDHEN and SYDVKM. V lost 3 bases to trimming and J lost 0 bases, with 15 bases between them. The CDR3 DNA sequence: TGTGCCAGCAGTTTCCCAATCCCCGGGCTCTCCTACGAGCAGTACTTC. This translates into CASSFPIPGLSYEQYF.

A single count supports this clonotype. A read error may account for a junction end that differs from germline. The rearrangement links TRBV27 to TRBJ2-2; D may be TRBD1 or TRBD2 (6 bases each). CDR1 is MNHEY, CDR2 SMNVEV, per germline (reference sequence). The CDR3 has 13 residues. The CDR3 DNA follows: TGTGCCCGCAGCCGGGGGCGAACCGGGGAGCTGTTTTTT. Translating gives CARSRGRTGELFF.

V usage is TRBV28 and J usage is TRBJ1-1; D unclear. V was shortened by 6 bases and J by 5 bases, with 10 bases between the two germline ends. Per germline, CDR1 MDHEN and CDR2 SYDVKM. This CDR3 is 12 amino acids long. CDR3 in amino acids: CASSNWGTEAFF. CDR3 sequence (DNA): TGTGCCAGCAGCAATTGGGGAACTGAAGCTTTCTTT.

The V and J genes are TRBV6-5 and TRBJ2-1, with TRBD2 matching over 11 bases. This CDR3 is 20 amino acids long. Germline V gene sequence: CDR1 MNHEY, CDR2 SVGAGI. The V and J ends lost 2 bases and 0 bases, in that order; junction bases with no gene match: 12. Written as DNA, the CDR3 is TGTGCCAGCAGTTACCACCCCGGGACTAGCGGTTCGAACTCCTACAATGAGCAGTTCTTC. Protein product: CASSYHPGTSGSNSYNEQFF.

The V call is TRBV20-1, the J call TRBJ2-1; 7 bases match TRBD2. CDR1 and CDR2 from the germline V gene are DFQATT and SNEGSKA (reference sequence). CDR3 size: 13 residues. The V and J ends lost 7 bases and 8 bases, in that order; junction bases with no gene match: 11. The CDR3 nucleotides read TGCAGTGAGAGCGGGACCGGCGCCGATGAGCAGTTCTTC. Translated, it gives CSESGTGADEQFF.

The chain couples TRBV5-6 to TRBJ2-7, with 11 bases that match TRBD2. The germline V gene encodes CDR1 SGHDT and CDR2 YYEEEE. V trimming: 4 bases; J trimming: 5 bases; junction bases outside the gene matches: 5. The CDR3 sequence is 14 residues long. The CDR3 region has the DNA TGTGCCAGCAGCCTACTAGCGGGAGACCACGAGCAGTACTTC. Translated, it gives CASSLLAGDHEQYF.

V and J are TRBV19 and TRBJ1-1; possible D gene TRBD1, 5 bases. The CDR3 sequence is 12 residues long. Trimming stripped 5 bases from V and 5 bases from J, with 9 bases between. The germline V gene has CDR1 LNHDA and CDR2 SQIVND (reference sequence). The CDR3 sequence is CASSVEGTEAFF. The CDR3 DNA reads TGTGCCAGTAGTGTTGAGGGGACTGAAGCTTTCTTT.

The rearrangement uses TRBV6-1 and TRBJ1-1; 10 positions agree with TRBD1. Per germline, CDR1 MNHNS and CDR2 SASEGT. Germline trimming cut 5 bases from V and 3 bases from J; bases unmatched to any gene: 9. The CDR3 loop spans 16 amino acids. CDR3 DNA: TGTGCCAGCAGTCCGACAGGGGGCTGGGGGGACACTGAAGCTTTCTTT. Translation: CASSPTGGWGDTEAFF.

The chain uses TRBV5-4 and TRBJ2-2; D unresolved. CDR1 SGHNT and CDR2 YYREEE come from the germline V gene (reference sequence). The CDR3 covers 15 residues. Trimming stripped 4 bases from V and 2 bases from J, with 12 bases between. CDR3 region: CASSPGPLNTGELFF. CDR3 DNA sequence: TGTGCCAGCAGCCCCGGACCGTTAAACACCGGGGAGCTGTTTTTT.

The gene calls are TRBV12-3 or TRBV12-4 and TRBJ1-1; D is possibly TRBD1 (6 bases). V lost 3 bases and J lost 13, with 18 bases in between. The CDR3 has 13 residues. The CDR3 nucleotides read TGTGCCAGCAGTTTGGGGGACACCTCTAATGGTTTCTTT. This gives the protein CASSLGDTSNGFF.

The sample holds one count of this clonotype. The chain has TRBV27 and TRBJ2-7, with 11 bases identical to TRBD2. V lost 0 bases to trimming and J lost 4 bases; unmatched junction nucleotides: 2. Germline V CDR1 and CDR2: MNHEY, SMNVEV (reference sequence). This CDR3 region has 15 residues. CDR3 in DNA: TGTGCCAGCAGTTTATCCCCTAGCGGGAGGTACGAGCAGTACTTC. This codes for CASSLSPSGRYEQYF.

This clonotype was seen just once. This chain uses TRBV27 with TRBJ2-7; 9 bases are a match to TRBD2. The CDR3 covers 17 residues. The germline V gene encodes CDR1 MNHEY and CDR2 SMNVEV (reference sequence). V lost 4 bases, J lost 6 bases, and 16 bases stayed unmatched. The CDR3 protein is CASSSLIPSGALSEQYF. In DNA, the CDR3 is TGTGCCAGCAGTTCCTTAATCCCTAGCGGGGCTCTTAGCGAGCAGTACTTC.

This sequence joins TRBV27 and TRBJ1-5; D might be TRBD1 (6 bases). CDR1 and CDR2 (germline): MNHEY, SMNVEV (reference sequence). Trimming left V 3 bases short and J 6 bases short, with 12 bases between. The CDR3 is 14 amino acids. The CDR3 DNA follows: TGTGCCAGCAGTTTCCGCGGGGGCTTTCAGCCCCAGCATTTT. Translated, it gives CASSFRGGFQPQHF.

The chain is built from TRBV24-1 and TRBJ2-1; a weak D match, TRBD2 (6 bases). There are 15 residues in the CDR3. From germline, CDR1 is KGHDR and CDR2 SFDVKD. V shed 2 bases and J shed 12 bases, with 19 bases lying between them. The CDR3 nucleotides are TGTGCCACCAGTGATTCCGGGATGGCTAGCGAATCGCAGTTCTTC. The encoded protein is CATSDSGMASESQFF.

V gene TRBV24-1 combines with J gene TRBJ1-5, with a tentative D call TRBD1 (6 bases). The CDR3 is 15 residues long. Germline loops: CDR1 KGHDR, CDR2 SFDVKD. V lost 6 bases, J lost 2 bases, and 13 bases lay in between. CDR3 loop: CATSLGGLGNQPQHF. In DNA form, the CDR3 reads TGTGCCACCAGTCTCGGGGGCCTGGGCAATCAGCCCCAGCATTTT.

This clonotype was seen just once. The chain is built from TRBV27 and TRBJ1-2; TRBD1 aligns across 7 bases. J was trimmed by 7 bases and V by 2 bases; bases with no gene match: 13. Germline V gene lookup returns CDR1 MNHEY and CDR2 SMNVEV (reference sequence). The CDR3 length is 16 residues. The CDR3 DNA is TGTGCCAGCAGTTTAGCAGGGGGACCACCCGTCCCTGGCTACACCTTC. Protein: CASSLAGGPPVPGYTF.

This chain joins TRBV6-5 and TRBJ2-7; the D is unclear. Germline lookup yields CDR1 MNHEY and CDR2 SVGAGI. Trimming left V 0 bases short and J 4 bases short, with 19 bases between. The CDR3 covers 17 residues. CDR3: CASSYSPGPLAGYEQYF. CDR3 DNA: TGTGCCAGCAGTTACTCCCCGGGCCCCCTCGCAGGTTACGAGCAGTACTTC.

There are a few counts of this clonotype. The chain couples TRBV6-1 to TRBJ2-7; no clear D gene. Germline V CDR1 and CDR2: MNHNS, SASEGT. V was cut by 8 bases and J by 3 bases, with 8 bases left in between. The CDR3 totals 11 residues. CDR3 loop: CASGKVYEQYF. The CDR3 bases are TGTGCCAGCGGTAAAGTCTACGAGCAGTACTTC.

This chain uses TRBV29-1 with TRBJ2-2, with D perhaps matching TRBD2 (5 bases). The CDR3 totals 14 residues. Germline-derived CDR1 and CDR2 are SQVTM and ANQGSEA. V was pared by 2 bases and J by 4 bases, with 11 bases between. CDR3 sequence (DNA): TGCAGCGTTGAATTCGGGGTCTCCACCGGGGAGCTGTTTTTT. This gives the protein CSVEFGVSTGELFF.

The rearrangement links TRBV6-4 to TRBJ1-1; D not certain. The ends were cut back, 0 bases at V and 5 bases at J, with 7 bases in the middle. The CDR3 is 13 residues long. From germline, CDR1 is MRHNA and CDR2 SNTAGT. The CDR3 loop is CASSDSIGTEAFF. The DNA for the CDR3 is TGTGCCAGCAGTGACTCGATAGGAACTGAAGCTTTCTTT.

V is TRBV28 and J is TRBJ2-7; no clear D gene. Germline CDR1 reads MDHEN; CDR2 reads SYDVKM. The V and J ends lost 5 bases and 0 bases respectively, with 11 bases between them. The CDR3 loop spans 14 amino acids. The CDR3 spells CASSDIRASYEQYF. In DNA, the CDR3 is TGTGCCAGCAGTGACATCCGCGCCTCCTACGAGCAGTACTTC. The full variable domain, in which reference TRBV28 and TRBJ2-7 provide the parts outside the CDR3, is DVKVTQSSRYLVKRTGEKVFLECVQDMDHENMFWYRQDPGLGLRLIYFSYDVKMKEKGDIPEGYSVSREKKERFSLILESASTNQTSMYLCASSDIRASYEQYFGPGTRLTVT.

A few counts support this clonotype. The rearrangement links TRBV6-5 to TRBJ2-5; TRBD2 agrees at 11 bases. Germline V gene sequence: CDR1 MNHEY, CDR2 SVGAGI. CDR3 size: 14 residues. V shed 8 bases and J 3 bases; nucleotides not matched to a gene: 5. CDR3 residues: CASSLAGGKETQYF. In DNA, the CDR3 is TGTGCCAGCTCTCTAGCGGGAGGAAAAGAGACCCAGTACTTC.

V is TRBV7-8 and J is TRBJ1-1; D might be TRBD1 (5 bases). Trimming stripped 1 base from V and 12 bases from J, with 24 bases between. CDR3 size: 16 residues. Germline CDR1 and CDR2: SGHVS and FQNEAQ. CDR3 amino acids: CASSLVEGWGRGRTFF. The CDR3 nucleotides read TGTGCCAGCAGCTTAGTGGAGGGTTGGGGGAGGGGCCGAACTTTCTTT. The full variable domain, in which reference TRBV7-8 and TRBJ1-1 provide the parts outside the CDR3, is GAGVSQSPRYKVAKRGQDVALRCDPISGHVSLFWYQQALGQGPEFLTYFQNEAQLDKSGLPSDRFFAERPEGSVSTLKIQRTQQEDSAVYLCASSLVEGWGRGRTFFGQGTRLTVV.

The chain combines TRBV27 with TRBJ2-1; 10 bases line up with TRBD2. With V trimmed by 3 bases and J by 7 bases, 6 bases remained unmatched. The germline V gene has CDR1 MNHEY and CDR2 SMNVEV (reference sequence). The CDR3 totals 15 residues. CDR3 loop: CASSFLGLARNEQFF. The DNA of the CDR3 is TGTGCCAGCAGTTTCCTGGGACTAGCGAGAAATGAGCAGTTCTTC.

The rearrangement links TRBV7-3 to TRBJ1-2, with D perhaps matching TRBD1 (6 bases). Trimming left V 2 bases short and J 2 bases short, with 9 bases between. Germline assignment: CDR1 SGHTA and CDR2 FQGTGA. This CDR3 comprises 14 residues. The CDR3: CASSLGTKNYGYTF. The CDR3 bases are TGTGCCAGCAGCTTAGGGACAAAGAACTATGGCTACACCTTC.

V gene TRBV6-5 combines with J gene TRBJ1-3; D is unresolved. The CDR3 runs to 15 residues. Germline V CDR1 and CDR2: MNHEY, SVGAGI. The V and J ends lost 4 bases and 0 bases respectively, with 10 bases between them. CDR3 bases: TGTGCCAGCAGTTCTGCCGGAGGCTCTGGAAACACCATATATTTT. Amino acid sequence: CASSSAGGSGNTIYF.